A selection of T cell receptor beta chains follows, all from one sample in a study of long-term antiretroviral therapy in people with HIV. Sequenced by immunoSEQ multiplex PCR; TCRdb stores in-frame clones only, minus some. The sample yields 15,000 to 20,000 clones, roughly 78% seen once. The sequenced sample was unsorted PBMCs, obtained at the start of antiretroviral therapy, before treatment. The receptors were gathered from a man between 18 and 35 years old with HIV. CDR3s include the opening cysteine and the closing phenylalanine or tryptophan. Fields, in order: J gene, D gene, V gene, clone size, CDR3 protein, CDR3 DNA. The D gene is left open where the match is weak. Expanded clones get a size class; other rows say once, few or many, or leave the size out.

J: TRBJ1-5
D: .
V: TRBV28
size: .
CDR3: CASRDQLRNNQPQHF
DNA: TGTGCCAGCAGAGATCAGCTGAGGAACAATCAGCCCCAGCATTTT

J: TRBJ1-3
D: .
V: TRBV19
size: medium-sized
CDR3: CASSIVAVWTSGNTIYF
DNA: TGTGCCAGTAGTATAGTGGCAGTGTGGACCTCTGGAAACACCATATATTTT

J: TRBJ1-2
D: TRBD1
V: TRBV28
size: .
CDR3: CASSFRQGGGYTF
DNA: TGTGCCAGCAGTTTTCGACAGGGGGGGGGCTACACCTTC

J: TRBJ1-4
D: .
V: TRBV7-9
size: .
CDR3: CASSRLYRSTNEKLFF
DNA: TGTGCCAGCAGCCGGCTATACAGATCAACTAATGAAAAACTGTTTTTT

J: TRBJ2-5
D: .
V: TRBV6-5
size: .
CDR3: CASSYSPLGETQYF
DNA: TGTGCCAGCAGTTACTCGCCTCTGGGAGAGACCCAGTACTTC

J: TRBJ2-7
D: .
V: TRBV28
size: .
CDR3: CASSSFREQYF
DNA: TGTGCCAGCAGTTCTTTTCGCGAGCAGTACTTC

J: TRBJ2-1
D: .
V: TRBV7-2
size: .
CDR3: CASSPQWGVAKGNEQFF
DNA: TGTGCCAGCAGCCCCCAGTGGGGAGTAGCTAAAGGAAATGAGCAGTTCTTC

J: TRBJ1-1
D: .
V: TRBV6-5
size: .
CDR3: CASSYSGQANTEAFF
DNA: TGTGCCAGCAGTTACTCTGGGCAGGCGAACACTGAAGCTTTCTTT

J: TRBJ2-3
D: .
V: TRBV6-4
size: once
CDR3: CASSDSGGGADTQYF
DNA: TGTGCCAGCAGTGACTCCGGAGGGGGCGCAGATACGCAGTATTTT

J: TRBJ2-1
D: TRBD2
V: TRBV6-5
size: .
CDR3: CASSQGTSGRNEQFF
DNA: TGTGCCAGCAGTCAGGGGACTAGCGGGAGGAATGAGCAGTTCTTC

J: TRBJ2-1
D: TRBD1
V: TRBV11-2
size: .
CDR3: CASSITRGLDEQFF
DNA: TGTGCCAGCAGCATAACCAGGGGGCTGGATGAGCAGTTCTTC

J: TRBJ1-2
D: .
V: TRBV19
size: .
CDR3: CASSIDRGSGYTF
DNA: TGTGCCAGTAGTATAGATAGGGGCAGCGGCTACACCTTC

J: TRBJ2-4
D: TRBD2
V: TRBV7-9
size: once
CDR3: CASSQGLAGGPYWDIQYF
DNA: TGTGCCAGCAGCCAGGGACTAGCGGGAGGGCCCTATTGGGACATTCAGTACTTC

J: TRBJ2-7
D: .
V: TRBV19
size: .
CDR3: CASSMNLGTFSYEQYF
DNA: TGTGCCAGTAGTATGAACCTCGGGACATTCTCCTACGAGCAGTACTTC

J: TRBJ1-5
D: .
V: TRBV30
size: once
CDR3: CAWSPAVPANQPQHF
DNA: TGTGCCTGGAGTCCGGCAGTTCCAGCCAATCAGCCCCAGCATTTT

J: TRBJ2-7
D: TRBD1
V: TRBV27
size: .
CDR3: CASSFRYMTGGTYEQYF
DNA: TGTGCCAGCAGTTTTCGTTACATGACAGGGGGCACCTACGAGCAGTACTTC

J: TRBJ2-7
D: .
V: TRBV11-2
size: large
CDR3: CASSLDLTETYEQYF
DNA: TGTGCCAGCAGCTTAGATCTAACAGAAACCTACGAGCAGTACTTC

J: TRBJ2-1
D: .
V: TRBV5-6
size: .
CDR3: CASSSYGRGRGTGNEQFF
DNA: TGTGCCAGCAGCTCTTATGGACGCGGTAGGGGTACGGGGAATGAGCAGTTCTTC

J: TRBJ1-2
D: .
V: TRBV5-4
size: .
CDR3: CASSLDQGSSNYGYTF
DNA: TGTGCCAGCAGCTTGGATCAGGGATCCTCGAACTATGGCTACACCTTC

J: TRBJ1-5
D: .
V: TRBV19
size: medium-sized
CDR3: CASSPDSLDQPQHF
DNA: TGTGCCAGTAGTCCGGACAGTCTGGATCAGCCCCAGCATTTT

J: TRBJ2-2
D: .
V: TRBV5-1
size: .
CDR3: CASKRAGELFF
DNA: TGCGCCAGCAAACGGGCCGGGGAGCTGTTTTTT

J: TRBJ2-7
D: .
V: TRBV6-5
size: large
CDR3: CASSYGGSGYEQYF
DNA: TGTGCCAGCAGTTACGGGGGTAGCGGATACGAGCAGTACTTC

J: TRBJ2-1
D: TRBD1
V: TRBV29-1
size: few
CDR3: CSVGDRGLPYNEQFF
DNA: TGCAGCGTCGGAGACAGGGGGCTACCCTACAATGAGCAGTTCTTC

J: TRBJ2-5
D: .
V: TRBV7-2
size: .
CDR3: CASSRGTEETQYF
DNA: TGTGCCAGCAGCCGCGGGACCGAGGAGACCCAGTACTTC

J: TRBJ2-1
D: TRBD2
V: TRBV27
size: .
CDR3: CASSSYSGRRVRIYNEQFF
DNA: TGTGCCAGCAGTTCCTATAGCGGGAGGAGAGTCCGGATATACAATGAGCAGTTCTTC

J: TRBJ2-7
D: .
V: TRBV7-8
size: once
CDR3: CASSLIDTDYEQYF
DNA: TGTGCCAGCAGCTTAATCGACACCGACTACGAGCAGTACTTC

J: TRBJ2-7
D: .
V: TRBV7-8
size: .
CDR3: CASSLRMTTNLRWTKDEQYF
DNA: TGTGCCAGCAGCTTACGCATGACAACCAATTTACGGTGGACTAAGGACGAGCAGTACTTC

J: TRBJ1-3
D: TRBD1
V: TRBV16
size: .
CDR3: CASSRPGQGDSGNTIYF
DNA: TGTGCCAGCAGCCGACCGGGACAGGGAGATTCTGGAAACACCATATATTTT

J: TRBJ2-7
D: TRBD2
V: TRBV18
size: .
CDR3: CASSPLAGPYEQYF
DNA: TGTGCCAGCTCACCACTAGCGGGTCCCTACGAGCAGTACTTC

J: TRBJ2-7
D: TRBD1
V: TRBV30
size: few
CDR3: CAWSRGTGYEQYF
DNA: TGTGCCTGGAGTCGGGGGACAGGGTACGAGCAGTACTTC

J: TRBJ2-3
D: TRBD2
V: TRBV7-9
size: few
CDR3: CASSLGLAGARTDTQYF
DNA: TGTGCCAGCAGCTTAGGACTAGCGGGAGCCCGCACAGATACGCAGTATTTT

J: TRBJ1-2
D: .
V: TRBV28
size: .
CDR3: CASSLELGVLGYTF
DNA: TGTGCCAGCAGTTTAGAGCTTGGCGTTCTGGGCTACACCTTC

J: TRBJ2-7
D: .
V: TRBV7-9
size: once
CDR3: CASSQLDDPYEQYF
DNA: TGTGCCAGCAGCCAACTAGACGACCCCTACGAGCAGTACTTC

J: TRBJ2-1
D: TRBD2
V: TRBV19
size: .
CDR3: CASIHWGLAGGPSYNEQFF
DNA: TGTGCCAGTATTCATTGGGGACTAGCGGGAGGGCCGTCCTACAATGAGCAGTTCTTC

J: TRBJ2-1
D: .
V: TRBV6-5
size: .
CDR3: CASSSTGPSGEQFF
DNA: TGTGCCAGCAGTTCCACCGGACCGTCTGGCGAGCAGTTCTTC

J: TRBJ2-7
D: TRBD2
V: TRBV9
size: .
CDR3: CASSGAGTSYEQYF
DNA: TGTGCCAGCAGCGGAGCGGGAACCTCCTACGAGCAGTACTTC

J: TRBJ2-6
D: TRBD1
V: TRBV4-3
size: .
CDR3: CASSQVATGVAGANVLTF
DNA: TGCGCCAGCAGCCAAGTCGCGACAGGGGTCGCTGGGGCCAACGTCCTGACTTTC

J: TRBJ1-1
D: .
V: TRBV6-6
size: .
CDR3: CASSYGQATEAFF
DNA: TGTGCCAGCAGTTACGGGCAGGCGACTGAAGCTTTCTTT

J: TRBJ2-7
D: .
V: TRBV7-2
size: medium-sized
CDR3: CASSPSLAEQYF
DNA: TGTGCCAGCAGCCCCTCTTTAGCGGAGCAGTACTTC

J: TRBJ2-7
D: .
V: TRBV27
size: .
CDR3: CASSFEGRTSNYEQYF
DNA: TGTGCCAGCAGTTTTGAGGGGAGGACTTCTAACTACGAGCAGTACTTC

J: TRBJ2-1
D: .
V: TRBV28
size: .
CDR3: CASSASGTYNEQFF
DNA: TGTGCCAGCAGCGCCTCCGGGACTTACAATGAGCAGTTCTTC

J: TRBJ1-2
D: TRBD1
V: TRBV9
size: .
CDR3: CASSGTGGYYGYTF
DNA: TGTGCCAGCAGCGGGACAGGGGGCTACTATGGCTACACCTTC

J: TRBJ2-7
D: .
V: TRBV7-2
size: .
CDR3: CASSSGLYEQYF
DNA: TGTGCCAGCAGCTCGGGACTTTACGAGCAGTACTTC

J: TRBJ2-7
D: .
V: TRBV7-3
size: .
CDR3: CASSPRLEQYF
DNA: TGTGCCAGCAGCCCCCGGTTGGAGCAGTACTTC

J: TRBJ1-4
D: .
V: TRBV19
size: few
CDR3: CATTDRQNEKLFF
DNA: TGTGCCACCACCGACCGGCAAAATGAAAAACTGTTTTTT

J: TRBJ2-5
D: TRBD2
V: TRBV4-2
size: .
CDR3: CASSQREAGETQYF
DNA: TGTGCCAGCAGCCAACGGGAGGCGGGGGAGACCCAGTACTTC

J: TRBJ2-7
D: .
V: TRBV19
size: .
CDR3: CASKGGETYEQYF
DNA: TGTGCCAGTAAGGGCGGGGAAACCTACGAGCAGTACTTC